These 22 T cell receptor beta chains were sequenced from one sample in a study of shared clonotypes between healthy human individuals. Profiled with immunoSEQ multiplex PCR; TCRdb holds only in-frame clones, not every one. Of about 1.5 million clones in the sample, roughly 96% were seen once. The sequenced material came from naive CD4+ T cells sorted from blood. Regarding subset: CD45RA+ positively selected. All receptors come from a man aged 30 to 39 in good health.

The chain recombines TRBV5-1 with TRBJ1-2; D possibly corresponds to TRBD1 (5 bases). Germline CDR1 is SGHRS and CDR2 is YFSETQ. This CDR3 is 15 amino acids long. V was clipped by 3 bases and J by 8 bases, with 20 bases between them. CDR3 nucleotide sequence: TGCGCCAGCAGCTCACAATTGGGGCGTCAGTGGGGCTACACCTTC. Encoded protein: CASSSQLGRQWGYTF.

This clone came up once. V is TRBV6-5 and J is TRBJ1-5; perhaps TRBD1 as D (6 bases). Per the germline V gene, CDR1 is MNHEY and CDR2 is SVGAGI. This CDR3 is built from 13 residues. V gave up 8 bases and J gave up 9 bases, with 17 bases separating them. The CDR3 sequence: CASCLTRGAPQHF. CDR3 DNA sequence: TGTGCCAGCTGCCTGACGCGGGGGGCGCCCCAGCATTTT.

Of note for this clone: Other DNA sequences in this sample translate to the same CDR3. V gene TRBV18 combines with J gene TRBJ2-7; 10 positions agree with TRBD1. CDR3 size: 14 residues. Germline V gene data show CDR1 as KGHSH and CDR2 as LQKENI. The junction had 6 bases not matched to a gene; V was cut back by 6 bases and J by 4 bases. In nucleotides, the CDR3 is TGTGCCAGCTCGCCGGGACAGGGGTCATACGAGCAGTACTTC. As protein: CASSPGQGSYEQYF. The full variable domain, completed using reference TRBV18 and TRBJ2-7, is NAGVMQNPRHLVRRRGQEARLRCSPMKGHSHVYWYRQLPEEGLKFMVYLQKENIIDESGMPKERFSAEFPKEGPSILRIQQVVRGDSAAYFCASSPGQGSYEQYFGPGTRLTVT.

The genes are TRBV19 and TRBJ2-3, with D possibly matching TRBD2 (6 bases). V was trimmed by 4 bases and J by 7 bases, leaving 15 bases between them. Germline V gene sequence: CDR1 LNHDA, CDR2 SQIVND (reference sequence). This CDR3 region has 14 residues. In DNA form, the CDR3 reads TGTGCCAGTAGTAATAGCGGAGGCGGGAATACGCAGTATTTT. This encodes CASSNSGGGNTQYF.

The gene calls are TRBV28 and TRBJ2-7; TRBD1 agrees at 10 bases. Germline CDR1 MDHEN, CDR2 SYDVKM. Losses at the gene ends were 6 bases for V and 7 bases for J; bases not matched to a gene: 6. The CDR3 spans 13 residues. The CDR3 spells CASRTGGAREQYF. CDR3 DNA: TGTGCCAGCAGGACAGGGGGCGCGAGGGAGCAGTACTTC.

This clone has a single count. The chain uses TRBV11-3 and TRBJ2-1; 9 nucleotides agree with TRBD2. J gave up 9 bases and V 5 bases, and 8 bases lay outside the gene matches. Germline V CDR1 and CDR2: SGHNT, YENEEA. This CDR3 spans 14 amino acids. The CDR3 loop reads CASSQAGGNTEQFF. CDR3 bases: TGTGCCAGCAGCCAAGCGGGGGGTAACACTGAGCAGTTCTTC.

The chain is built from TRBV19 and TRBJ1-5; D is unresolved. Germline CDR1 reads LNHDA; CDR2 reads SQIVND (reference sequence). This CDR3 is 16 amino acids long. V was cut by 5 bases and J by 2 bases, with 16 bases left in between. DNA for the CDR3: TGTGCCAGTAGTCCCAGGTGGGCTGCGGGCAATCAGCCCCAGCATTTT. This gives the protein CASSPRWAAGNQPQHF.

This chain joins TRBV5-4 and TRBJ2-7; 10 nucleotides align to TRBD1. The V segment lost 4 bases and the J segment 3 bases; nucleotides outside the gene matches: 7. Germline lookup yields CDR1 SGHNT and CDR2 YYREEE (reference sequence). The CDR3 length is 15 residues. In nucleotides, the CDR3 is TGTGCCAGCAGCACTCGGGACAGGGGTAGCTACGAGCAGTACTTC. Protein sequence: CASSTRDRGSYEQYF.

The chain carries TRBV15 and TRBJ2-7; unclear D gene. Germline lookup yields CDR1 LNHNV and CDR2 YYDKDF (reference sequence). V dropped 3 bases and J dropped 7 bases, with 7 bases sitting between them. The CDR3 consists of 11 residues. CDR3 DNA sequence: TGTGCCACCAGCAGTCGAGATGAGCAGTACTTC. Translation gives CATSSRDEQYF.

As DNA, the CDR3 is TGTGCCAGCTCATTTCAGGGCGTCTACAATGAGCAGTTCTTC. Translated, it gives CASSFQGVYNEQFF. The chain couples TRBV18 to TRBJ2-1; a possible D gene is TRBD1 (5 bases). Germline V CDR1 and CDR2: KGHSH, LQKENI. The CDR3 extends over 14 amino acids. With 5 bases removed from V and 3 bases from J, the gap between germline ends came to 11 bases. The entire variable domain, with the rest obtained from reference TRBV18 and TRBJ2-1, is as follows: NAGVMQNPRHLVRRRGQEARLRCSPMKGHSHVYWYRQLPEEGLKFMVYLQKENIIDESGMPKERFSAEFPKEGPSILRIQQVVRGDSAAYFCASSFQGVYNEQFFGPGTRLTVL.

The rearrangement uses TRBV12-5 and TRBJ2-1; either TRBD1 or TRBD2 may supply D (5 bases each). V dropped 0 bases and J dropped 10 bases, with 16 bases sitting between them. CDR3 length: 15 amino acids. The germline V gene encodes CDR1 LGHNT and CDR2 FRNRAP. The CDR3 loop reads CASGLVPSWGNEQFF. In DNA, the CDR3 is TGTGCTAGTGGTTTGGTACCGAGTTGGGGGAACGAGCAGTTCTTC.

This clone occurred a few times. The chain recombines TRBV5-4 with TRBJ2-2; D not resolved. The ends were cut back, 3 bases at V and 3 bases at J, with 6 bases in the middle. Germline V gene sequence: CDR1 SGHNT, CDR2 YYREEE (reference sequence). The CDR3 has 13 amino acids. The DNA of the CDR3 is TGTGCCAGCAGCTCTCCCTACACCGGGGAGCTGTTTTTT. Translation: CASSSPYTGELFF. The variable domain in full, completed from reference TRBV5-4 and TRBJ2-2, reads ETGVTQSPTHLIKTRGQQVTLRCSSQSGHNTVSWYQQALGQGPQFIFQYYREEENGRGNFPPRFSGLQFPNYSSELNVNALELDDSALYLCASSSPYTGELFFGEGSRLTVL.

The chain links TRBV6-5 to TRBJ2-7, with D perhaps matching TRBD2 (5 bases). V lost 5 bases and J 3 bases, leaving 14 bases between the germline ends. This CDR3 comprises 14 residues. Germline assignment: CDR1 MNHEY and CDR2 SVGAGI. The CDR3 here is CASSRDGIGYEQYF. For the CDR3, the DNA is TGTGCCAGCAGTCGGGATGGGATCGGCTACGAGCAGTACTTC.

The gene calls are TRBV19 and TRBJ2-7; TRBD2 aligns across 13 bases. The CDR3 runs 15 residues. V was pared by 6 bases and J by 1 base, with 3 bases of the junction left unmatched. The V gene's germline CDR1 is LNHDA and CDR2 SQIVND (reference sequence). CDR3 residues: CASRGLAGSSYEQYF. The CDR3 region has the DNA TGTGCCAGTAGGGGACTAGCGGGGAGTTCCTACGAGCAGTACTTC.

The chain couples TRBV7-2 to TRBJ2-5; perhaps D is TRBD1 or TRBD2 (5 bases each). The CDR3 spans 16 residues. Germline V lookup: CDR1 SGHTA, CDR2 FQGNSA. Between the trimmed V and J ends, which lost 4 bases and 2 bases, there was a span of 17 bases. The CDR3: CASSSSSQRTQETQYF. The CDR3 DNA follows: TGTGCCAGCAGCTCCTCCTCGCAGCGGACACAAGAGACCCAGTACTTC. Complete variable domain (other parts from reference TRBV7-2 and TRBJ2-5): GAGVSQSPSNKVTEKGKDVELRCDPISGHTALYWYRQSLGQGLEFLIYFQGNSAPDKSGLPSDRFSAERTGGSVSTLTIQRTQQEDSAVYLCASSSSSQRTQETQYFGPGTRLLVL.

The chain uses TRBV10-3 and TRBJ1-1; no clear D. This CDR3 is 13 amino acids long. Trimming took off 3 bases at V and 1 base at J, with 6 bases between the two ends. CDR1 is ENHRY, CDR2 SYGVKD, per germline. Written as DNA, the CDR3 is TGTGCCATCAGTGACAGGCCGAACACTGAAGCTTTCTTT. Its protein product is CAISDRPNTEAFF.

This clone was counted a single time. The V and J genes are TRBV19 and TRBJ2-7; 10 positions match TRBD2. Trimming cost V 5 bases and J 6 bases; bases outside gene matches: 7. CDR1 and CDR2 (germline): LNHDA, SQIVND (reference sequence). This CDR3 contains 14 residues. DNA of the CDR3: TGTGCCAGTAGTGGGCTAGCGGGAGATTCCGAGCAGTACTTC. Its translation is CASSGLAGDSEQYF.

This chain links TRBV15 with TRBJ2-1, with D possibly being TRBD2 (5 bases). Germline V gene sequence: CDR1 LNHNV, CDR2 YYDKDF (reference sequence). V lost 0 bases to trimming and J lost 7 bases, with 13 bases between them. This CDR3 is 15 amino acids long. CDR3 DNA sequence: TGTGCCACCAGCAGAGAATGGCCGGCGGGTAATGAGCAGTTCTTC. Protein product: CATSREWPAGNEQFF.

The chain links TRBV25-1 to TRBJ2-3; possible D gene TRBD2, 6 bases. The CDR3 is 14 residues long. The germline CDR1 and CDR2 sequences are MGHDK and SYGVNS. V lost 8 bases and J lost 5, with 17 bases in between. In nucleotides, the CDR3 is TGTGCCAGCCGACAAGCGGGTGTGGGAGATACGCAGTATTTT. It encodes CASRQAGVGDTQYF.

This CDR3 is CASSLGAVETQYF. The CDR3 DNA reads TGTGCCAGCAGCTTGGGGGCGGTAGAGACCCAGTACTTC. This chain connects TRBV5-4 to TRBJ2-5; D call uncertain. The V end lost 0 bases, the J end lost 4 bases, and 7 bases lay between the germline ends. The CDR3 consists of 13 residues. Germline V lookup: CDR1 SGHNT, CDR2 YYREEE (reference sequence).

This clone has just one count. V usage is TRBV18 and J usage is TRBJ1-2; D unclear. The V gene lost 4 bases and the J gene lost 3 bases, with 21 bases spanning the gap. The CDR3 contains 17 residues. Germline CDR1 and CDR2: KGHSH and LQKENI. The CDR3 loop is CASSRTAPTPGDYGYTF. DNA for the CDR3: TGTGCCAGCTCACGGACTGCGCCCACTCCGGGCGACTATGGCTACACCTTC. Full variable domain (remainder filled in from reference TRBV18 and TRBJ1-2): NAGVMQNPRHLVRRRGQEARLRCSPMKGHSHVYWYRQLPEEGLKFMVYLQKENIIDESGMPKERFSAEFPKEGPSILRIQQVVRGDSAAYFCASSRTAPTPGDYGYTFGSGTRLTVV.

The chain is built from TRBV5-1 and TRBJ2-1; no definite D call. In germline, CDR1 is SGHRS, CDR2 YFSETQ. Between the trimmed V and J ends, which lost 5 bases and 6 bases, there was a span of 15 bases. The CDR3 covers 14 residues. CDR3 in amino acids: CASSPRDRANEQFF. The CDR3 region has the DNA TGCGCCAGCAGTCCTAGAGATCGGGCCAATGAGCAGTTCTTC.